These 2 T cell receptor beta chains were sequenced from one sample in a study of blood T cells in healthy people across ages. Then a second PCR, running roughly 7 to 11 cycles, was carried out with a sample-barcoded 5' primer and a J-beta primer mix. TCRdb re-derived calls from the 5' RACE reads in MiXCR, one entry per CDR3 protein. The sample holds approximately 1,100,000 distinct CDR3 sequences, 40% to 45% seen once. The sample was blood. These TCRs come from a woman aged 60 to 75 in good health.

The chain uses TRBV28 and TRBJ1-1; 12 bases are shared with TRBD1. Germline CDR1 and CDR2: MDHEN and SYDVKM. With V trimmed by 8 bases and J by 7 bases, 14 bases remained unmatched. This CDR3 has 16 amino acids. CDR3 sequence (DNA): TGTGCCAGCGCCCCCACCGGGACAGGGGGCTTTGATGAAGCTTTCTTT. Translation: CASAPTGTGGFDEAFF.

The rearrangement uses TRBV10-3 and TRBJ2-6; no firm D call. Germline values: CDR1 ENHRY, CDR2 SYGVKD. Trimming stripped 5 bases from V and 2 bases from J, with 7 bases between. The CDR3 runs to 14 residues. In DNA form, the CDR3 reads TGTGCCATCAGTCCACCCCCTGGGGCCAACGTCCTGACTTTC. Its protein is CAISPPPGANVLTF.